This TCR beta chain stems from a study of early T cells in non-severe SARS-CoV-2 infection. The TCR library protocol attached unique molecular identifiers to the individual cDNA molecules. TCRdb called the 5' RACE reads again in MiXCR, with one record for every CDR3 protein. The sample has 88,000 or so distinct CDR3 sequences; 14% to 15% are singletons. Specimen: whole blood. This TCR was recovered from an adult who was a healthcare worker with PCR-confirmed SARS-CoV-2 infection or an uninfected control (not recorded which).

The CDR3 region is CASSLGGPNEQFF. The CDR3 nucleotides are TGTGCCAGCAGCTTGGGAGGTCCCAATGAGCAGTTCTTC. The V gene is TRBV5-6, the J gene TRBJ2-1; unclear D gene. From germline, CDR1 is SGHDT and CDR2 YYEEEE. Trimming removed 0 bases at V and 6 bases at J, with 7 bases between. The CDR3 totals 13 residues.